The 30 T cell receptor beta chains given below trace back to one sample, sequenced in a study of CD8+CD57+ T cells in acquired aplastic anemia. Both TCR beta VDJ combination and CDR3 sequence profiling were carried out. Genomic DNA was the template for this profiling. TCRdb reprocessed the reads with MiXCR, giving one entry per CDR3 protein. The data hold a few hundred thousand distinct CDR3 sequences, with about 50% observed a single time. Those patients picked for sequencing had displayed CD8+CD57+ cell expansion on flow cytometry. Sequenced: sorted CD4+, CD8+, or CD8+CD57+ T cells (not recorded which) from PBMCs. These receptors were taken from a human donor with aplastic anemia.

This clonotype appeared once. DNA of the CDR3: TGTGCCAGCAGCCCCCGAGGGCGCGATGGGGGCTACACCTTC. It specifies CASSPRGRDGGYTF. The chain is built from TRBV5-4 and TRBJ1-2; D is undetermined. The germline V gene encodes CDR1 SGHNT and CDR2 YYREEE (reference sequence). This CDR3 is built from 14 residues. V dropped 4 bases and J dropped 8 bases, with 18 bases sitting between them.

The CDR3 loop reads CATSQGGGLPYEQYF. The CDR3 nucleotides read TGTGCCACCAGTCAGGGGGGGGGGCTACCCTACGAGCAGTACTTC. The chain couples TRBV15 to TRBJ2-7; D may correspond to TRBD1 or TRBD2 (7 bases each). The CDR3 runs to 15 residues. CDR1 LNHNV and CDR2 YYDKDF come from the germline V gene (reference sequence). Between the trimmed V and J ends, which lost 6 bases and 2 bases, there was a span of 17 bases.

This clonotype was picked up many times. The gene calls are TRBV11-2 and TRBJ2-3; D is perhaps TRBD1 or TRBD2 (5 bases each). The CDR3 is 15 residues long. V lost 5 bases and J 6 bases, leaving 18 bases between the germline ends. The germline CDR1 and CDR2 sequences are SGHAT and FQNNGV. In DNA form, the CDR3 reads TGTGCCAGCAGCCCTCAGGGTCCCCGAGGGGATACGCAGTATTTT. It yields the protein CASSPQGPRGDTQYF.

The V gene is TRBV10-2, the J gene TRBJ1-3; no clear D. Germline CDR1 is WSHSY and CDR2 is SAAADI. V was trimmed by 8 bases and J by 0 bases, leaving 8 bases between them. This CDR3 comprises 13 residues. The CDR3 DNA sequence: TGCGCCAGCCTTTCGTTCTCTGGAAACACCATATATTTT. This encodes CASLSFSGNTIYF.

The chain has TRBV15 and TRBJ1-1; tentatively, D is TRBD1 (6 bases). Germline V gives CDR1 LNHNV, CDR2 YYDKDF (reference sequence). The CDR3 has 14 amino acids. V lost 2 bases and J lost 4, with 11 bases in between. CDR3 DNA sequence: TGTGCCACCAGCAGACTACAGGGAGGCACTGAAGCTTTCTTT. Translated: CATSRLQGGTEAFF.

This clonotype has only a few counts. V usage is TRBV7-3 and J usage is TRBJ1-6; D is ambiguous. Looked up from germline, CDR1 is SGHTA and CDR2 is FQGTGA. The CDR3 totals 14 residues. Trimming cost V 2 bases and J 7 bases, with 9 bases left between them. CDR3 bases: TGTGCCAGCAGCTTACGTGCAGAAAATTCACCCCTCCACTTT. It yields the protein CASSLRAENSPLHF.

V and J are TRBV15 and TRBJ1-5; TRBD1 might be the D (6 bases). Trimming took off 0 bases at V and 3 bases at J, with 9 bases between the two ends. The CDR3 contains 15 residues. Germline CDR1 reads LNHNV; CDR2 reads YYDKDF (reference sequence). This chain's CDR3 is CATSRDQGINQPQHF. The CDR3 bases are TGTGCCACCAGCAGAGATCAGGGGATCAATCAGCCCCAGCATTTT. Complete variable domain (other parts from reference TRBV15 and TRBJ1-5): DAMVIQNPRYQVTQFGKPVTLSCSQTLNHNVMYWYQQKSSQAPKLLFHYYDKDFNNEADTPDNFQSRRPNTSFCFLDIRSPGLGDTAMYLCATSRDQGINQPQHFGDGTRLSIL.

This clonotype occurred many times. This chain connects TRBV20-1 to TRBJ2-3; D is undetermined. Germline V CDR1 and CDR2: DFQATT, SNEGSKA (reference sequence). The CDR3 runs 12 residues. V was clipped by 0 bases and J by 9 bases, with 10 bases between them. CDR3 nucleotides: TGCAGTGCTAGAGATCTAGTGGGAACGCAGTATTTT. Encoded protein: CSARDLVGTQYF.

The chain couples TRBV20-1 to TRBJ1-3; 8 bases agree with TRBD1. CDR1 and CDR2 (germline): DFQATT, SNEGSKA (reference sequence). The junction had 5 bases not matched to a gene; V was cut back by 4 bases and J by 0 bases. The CDR3 runs to 15 residues. CDR3 sequence reads: CSATDRASSGNTIYF. CDR3 nucleotides: TGCAGTGCTACGGACAGGGCAAGCTCTGGAAACACCATATATTTT.

This clonotype was recorded at least ten times. DNA of the CDR3: TGTGCCAGCAAGGCGGGGGGGGCATACAATGAGCAGTTCTTC. This translates into CASKAGGAYNEQFF. This chain connects TRBV2 to TRBJ2-1, with 9 bases fitting TRBD2. This CDR3 contains 14 residues. From germline, CDR1 is SNHLY and CDR2 FYNNEI. V was clipped by 7 bases and J by 4 bases; unmatched bases: 5.

The V gene is TRBV6-1, the J gene TRBJ1-1, with 11 bases aligning to TRBD1. CDR3 length: 14 amino acids. Germline V gene sequence: CDR1 MNHNS, CDR2 SASEGT. V lost 6 bases and J lost 4; bases outside the gene matches: 4. For the CDR3, the DNA is TGTGCCAGCAGACGGACAGGGGGCGTCACTGAAGCTTTCTTT. It translates to CASRRTGGVTEAFF.

This sequence joins TRBV24-1 and TRBJ2-3, with no clear D. With 4 bases removed from V and 4 bases from J, the gap between germline ends came to 8 bases. The CDR3 length is 13 residues. Germline-derived CDR1 and CDR2 are KGHDR and SFDVKD. The CDR3 DNA reads as TGTGCCACCAGTGAAGGAGCTCCAGATACGCAGTATTTT. Translating gives CATSEGAPDTQYF.

This chain connects TRBV25-1 to TRBJ1-4; TRBD1 agrees at 11 bases. CDR1 and CDR2 from the germline V gene are MGHDK and SYGVNS. This CDR3 is 15 amino acids long. After removal of 2 bases from V and 8 bases from J, the junction contained 4 bases not matched to a gene. CDR3 nucleotide sequence: TGTGCCAGCAGTGAAGGGGGACAGGGGGGGGAAAAACTGTTTTTT. Residues: CASSEGGQGGEKLFF.

Only one count was recorded for this clonotype. The chain joins TRBV20-1 to TRBJ1-6; 9 bases map to TRBD1. Trimming cost V 4 bases and J 3 bases; bases outside gene matches: 4. CDR1 is DFQATT, CDR2 SNEGSKA, per germline (reference sequence). CDR3 size: 15 residues. The CDR3 DNA sequence: TGCAGTGCTACCGGGACAGGGCTCTATAATTCACCCCTCCACTTT. Residues: CSATGTGLYNSPLHF.

The chain couples TRBV7-8 to TRBJ1-6, with D tentatively TRBD1 (6 bases). CDR3 length: 18 amino acids. Germline lookup yields CDR1 SGHVS and CDR2 FQNEAQ. Trimming took 5 bases from V and 0 from J, leaving 17 bases between them. The CDR3 here is CASSPLGQSSSYNSPLHF. The CDR3 nucleotides read TGTGCCAGCAGCCCATTAGGACAGTCAAGCTCCTATAATTCACCCCTCCACTTT.

The J gene is TRBJ2-5, the V gene TRBV7-9; no definite D call. There are 14 residues in the CDR3. Trimming removed 3 bases from V and 1 base from J, with 9 bases in between. Germline lookup yields CDR1 SEHNR and CDR2 FQNEAQ (reference sequence). DNA of the CDR3: TGTGCCAGCAGCTTCATGCGGAGCCAAGAGACCCAGTACTTC. It encodes CASSFMRSQETQYF.

The rearrangement joins TRBV7-3 to TRBJ2-5; D perhaps matches TRBD1 (5 bases). The CDR3 has 15 amino acids. CDR1 SGHTA and CDR2 FQGTGA come from the germline V gene. V lost 2 bases to trimming and J lost 5 bases, with 15 bases between them. The CDR3 sequence is CASSLDHQGLETQYF. The CDR3 DNA is TGTGCCAGCAGCTTAGATCACCAGGGCCTCGAGACCCAGTACTTC.

The CDR3, as DNA: TGCAGTGCTAGAACCGGGACTAGCGCCTACGAGCAGTACTTC. Encoded protein: CSARTGTSAYEQYF. The rearrangement uses TRBV20-1 and TRBJ2-7; the match to TRBD2 covers 10 bases. This CDR3 contains 14 residues. The J segment lost 2 bases and the V segment lost 2 bases, leaving 3 bases of the junction unmatched. Germline CDR1 and CDR2: DFQATT and SNEGSKA (reference sequence).

This clonotype was counted between two and nine times. The chain recombines TRBV20-1 with TRBJ1-1; no firm D call. Trimming took 6 bases from V and 7 from J, leaving 9 bases between them. The length of the CDR3 is 10 residues. Per the germline V gene, CDR1 is DFQATT and CDR2 is SNEGSKA (reference sequence). CDR3 coding DNA: TGCAGTGCGAGGACCTATGAAGCTTTCTTT. The encoded protein is CSARTYEAFF.

With regard to this clonotype: Sequence at one end of the junction differs from germline and may be a read error. This chain's CDR3 is CASSLGGLNYGYTF. CDR3 DNA: TGTGCCAGCAGCTTGGGAGGGTTAAACTATGGCTACACCTTC. The gene calls are TRBV5-1 and TRBJ1-2, with D unresolved. Germline V CDR1 and CDR2: SGHRS, YFSETQ. The CDR3 covers 14 residues.

To note about this clonotype: Germline and junction disagree at one end, which may indicate a read error. V usage is TRBV7-2 and J usage is TRBJ2-1; 7 bases line up with TRBD2. The CDR3 covers 13 residues. Germline CDR1 and CDR2: SGHTA and FQGNSA. The CDR3, as DNA: TGTGCCAGCAGAGGATCTGCCGGGACTACCTCGAACTTC. This codes for CASRGSAGTTSNF.

The rearrangement uses TRBV7-9 and TRBJ1-1; D is uncertain. This CDR3 spans 14 amino acids. The germline V and J ends were trimmed by 10 bases and 4 bases, with 19 bases remaining between them. In germline, CDR1 is SEHNR, CDR2 FQNEAQ (reference sequence). CDR3 residues: CATLRWESGTEAFF. DNA for the CDR3: TGTGCCACCCTTAGGTGGGAGTCCGGCACTGAAGCTTTCTTT.

This clonotype has at least ten counts. The chain couples TRBV11-2 to TRBJ2-5; a possible D gene is TRBD2 (6 bases). V was cut by 0 bases and J by 5 bases, with 19 bases left in between. The germline V gene has CDR1 SGHAT and CDR2 FQNNGV. This CDR3 is built from 17 residues. In DNA form, the CDR3 reads TGTGCCAGCAGCTTAGACCGGGATTCGGCGGGGAAGGAGACCCAGTACTTC. Its translation is CASSLDRDSAGKETQYF.

This clonotype came up many times. The genes are TRBV20-1 and TRBJ1-4, with TRBD1 matching over 7 bases. J was trimmed by 2 bases and V by 1 base; bases with no gene match: 1. Germline-derived CDR1 and CDR2 are DFQATT and SNEGSKA (reference sequence). The length of the CDR3 is 14 residues. The CDR3 spells CSARVTGTNEKLFF. CDR3 nucleotides: TGCAGTGCTAGAGTGACAGGGACTAATGAAAAACTGTTTTTT.

The chain joins TRBV7-9 to TRBJ2-3; 8 bases agree with TRBD2. Trimming removed 3 bases from V and 7 bases from J; junction bases left unmatched: 12. The CDR3 contains 16 residues. The germline V gene encodes CDR1 SEHNR and CDR2 FQNEAQ (reference sequence). The CDR3, as DNA: TGTGCCAGCAGCTTGCTATCTAGCGGGCTTCGCCATACGCAGTATTTT. Encoded protein: CASSLLSSGLRHTQYF.

A note on this clonotype: Germline is not matched at one junction end, which may reflect a read error. The CDR3 bases are TGCGCCAGCAGCTCCGAAAGTCGGGAACCCGCCCAGGGAGCTTTCTTT. This codes for CASSSESREPAQGAFF. This sequence joins TRBV7-9 and TRBJ1-1; tentatively, D is TRBD1 (5 bases). Germline V lookup: CDR1 SEHNR, CDR2 FQNEAQ (reference sequence). The CDR3 extends over 16 amino acids.

The chain joins TRBV7-2 to TRBJ2-7; 10 bases agree with TRBD2. Trimming cost V 11 bases and J 6 bases; bases outside gene matches: 10. CDR1 is SGHTA, CDR2 FQGNSA, per germline. This CDR3 comprises 13 residues. The CDR3 DNA reads TGTGCCTGGAGTTTGGGACTAGCGAGCGAGCAGTACTTC. Translated, it gives CAWSLGLASEQYF.

The chain recombines TRBV7-6 with TRBJ2-3, with TRBD2 matching over 9 bases. In germline, CDR1 is SGHVS, CDR2 FNYEAQ. The CDR3 runs to 14 residues. V lost 3 bases and J lost 6; bases outside the gene matches: 4. CDR3 sequence: CASSFASGTDTQYF. As DNA, the CDR3 is TGTGCCAGCAGCTTCGCTAGCGGGACCGATACGCAGTATTTT.

The J gene is TRBJ1-6, the V gene TRBV19, with a weak D call TRBD1 (5 bases). CDR1 and CDR2 (germline): LNHDA, SQIVND (reference sequence). This CDR3 is 12 amino acids long. The ends were cut back, 3 bases at V and 10 bases at J, with 7 bases in the middle. The CDR3 region is CASSIGASPLHF. DNA of the CDR3: TGTGCCAGTAGTATTGGGGCATCACCCCTCCACTTT.

This clonotype was detected ten times or more. V gene TRBV6-6 combines with J gene TRBJ1-6; D remains ambiguous. From germline, CDR1 is MNHNY and CDR2 SVGAGI (reference sequence). There are 14 residues in the CDR3. Trimming took off 6 bases at V and 6 bases at J, with 12 bases between the two ends. Here the CDR3 DNA reads TGTGCCAGCAGCCCCATCTCCCTTAATTCACCCCTCCACTTT. This gives the protein CASSPISLNSPLHF.